The 5 T cell receptor beta chains below come from one sample, sequenced in a study of control samples from healthy donors and cancer patients. Profiled with immunoSEQ multiplex PCR; TCRdb holds only in-frame clones, not every one. The sample holds some 150,000 clones, about 89% seen once. The sequenced sample was blood. All receptors come from a man aged 30-40 years in good health.

The rearrangement joins TRBV25-1 to TRBJ1-4; tentatively, D is TRBD1 (5 bases). The CDR3 length is 13 residues. V was pared by 9 bases and J by 5 bases, with 13 bases between. CDR1 and CDR2 from the germline V gene are MGHDK and SYGVNS. The CDR3 here is CASSRDGNEKLFF. The CDR3 DNA is TGTGCCAGTTCCCGGGACGGCAATGAAAAACTGTTTTTT.

The rearrangement links TRBV6-6 to TRBJ2-2; possible D gene TRBD2, 5 bases. The V and J ends lost 5 bases and 5 bases respectively, with 6 bases between them. The CDR3 runs 12 residues. From germline, CDR1 is MNHNY and CDR2 SVGAGI (reference sequence). The DNA for the CDR3 is TGTGCCAGCAGTAAGCGGACCGGGGAGCTGTTTTTT. Residues: CASSKRTGELFF.

The rearrangement links TRBV4-3 to TRBJ2-7; 8 nucleotides agree with TRBD1. In germline, CDR1 is LGHNA, CDR2 YSLEER. V was pared by 3 bases and J by 2 bases, with 9 bases of the junction left unmatched. This CDR3 has 16 residues. CDR3 loop: CASSHGQGRPTYEQYF. The CDR3 coding sequence is TGCGCCAGCAGCCATGGACAGGGTAGGCCAACCTACGAGCAGTACTTC.

The chain is built from TRBV13 and TRBJ1-3, with 9 bases matching TRBD1. Per the germline V gene, CDR1 is PRHDT and CDR2 is FYEKMQ (reference sequence). Unmatched junction bases numbered 8, after V lost 5 bases and J lost 3 bases. The CDR3 totals 16 residues. CDR3 amino acids: CASSKPAGQGGNTIYF. The CDR3 bases are TGTGCCAGCAGCAAGCCGGCGGGACAGGGTGGAAACACCATATATTTT.

V and J are TRBV5-1 and TRBJ1-1; weak D call: TRBD1 (6 bases). The CDR3 length is 16 residues. Per the germline V gene, CDR1 is SGHRS and CDR2 is YFSETQ. Trimming took 4 bases from V and 2 from J, leaving 18 bases between them. CDR3 sequence reads: CASSLQPQGYNTEAFF. The CDR3 coding sequence is TGCGCCAGCAGCCTTCAACCGCAGGGGTACAACACTGAAGCTTTCTTT.